This T cell receptor beta chain was identified in a study of Ad26.COV2.S vaccination and SARS-CoV-2 variants. The treatment here: roughly 18 received Ad26.COV2.S at low or high dose, single or two shots; 5 received placebo; per-sample allocation not given. It was on day 63 after the first vaccine or placebo injection that samples were taken. Participants' vaccine, an Ad26 vector, delivered Wuhan-strain SARS-CoV-2 spike. The CDR3 consists of 15 residues. Trimming cost V 4 bases and J 2 bases, with 14 bases left between them. CDR1 and CDR2 (germline): MDHEN, SYDVKM. The assay was immunoSEQ multiplex PCR, and TCRdb's table has in-frame clones only and misses some. This table has more than 300,000 clones, around four fifths appearing once.

The sequenced sample was peripheral blood, obtained in a trial of Ad26.COV2.S vaccine versus placebo. The sequence was obtained from a person aged 18-60 years who received the Ad26.COV2.S COVID-19 vaccine or a placebo. The J gene is TRBJ1-1, the V gene TRBV28, with D hard to call. The CDR3 loop reads CASSSRLELNTEAFF. The CDR3 DNA reads as TGTGCCAGCAGTTCGCGACTCGAATTAAACACTGAAGCTTTCTTT.